The clone carrying this TCR beta chain was counted at least ten times. Its antigen is unknown. This entry comes from a study of T cells in Graves' hyperthyroidism and ophthalmopathy. Turning to the study itself: The blood sample was taken at first diagnosis, before treatment began. Regarding the study as a whole: It was a median 6.5 months before onset that the model predicted ophthalmopathy. Blood also showed most of the thyroid clonotypes that were expanded above 0.001.

Ophthalmopathy in the patients scored at least 3 on Clinical Activity Score and at least 4 on NOSPECS grade, lasting under 3 months. RNA transcripts provided the source from which TCR beta CDR3 regions were amplified. TCR CDR3 regions were first amplified by RT-PCR with HTBI primers. TCRdb called the multiplex PCR reads again in MiXCR, with one record for every CDR3 protein. This table has hundreds of thousands of distinct CDR3 sequences, less than 25% appearing once. CDR3 length equals 16 residues. The V gene's germline CDR1 is MDHEN and CDR2 SYDVKM. Trimming took 4 bases from V and 4 from J; bases not matched to a gene: 7.

Sequencing was carried out using blood. The receptor was isolated from a man younger than 45 with Graves' ophthalmopathy. This rearrangement joins TRBV28 to TRBJ2-5; 12 nucleotides line up with TRBD2. The DNA for the CDR3 is TGTGCCAGCAGTTCCCCGCTAGCGGGAGGGGGAGAGACCCAGTACTTC. Protein sequence: CASSSPLAGGGETQYF.